Listed below are T cell receptor beta chains from one sample, sequenced in a study of Ad26.COV2.S vaccination and SARS-CoV-2 variants. Clones were sequenced by immunoSEQ multiplex PCR, and TCRdb holds only the in-frame ones, with some missing. Among around 450,000 clones, approximately 90% were seen once, and the ten largest hold 1.5% to 2%. The sequences come from peripheral blood, collected in a trial of Ad26.COV2.S vaccine versus placebo. These receptors all come from a person between 18 and 65 years old who received the Ad26.COV2.S COVID-19 vaccine or a placebo. CDR3s include the opening cysteine and the closing phenylalanine or tryptophan. Fields, in order: D gene, V gene, J gene, clone size, CDR3 protein, CDR3 DNA. A D gene is named only where the DNA matches it firmly. Size is omitted from some rows. Given values are once, few, many or a class for expanded clones.

d_call: .
v_call: TRBV28
j_call: TRBJ2-1
clone_size: .
cdr3_aa: CASVALATREQFF
cdr3_nt: TGTGCCAGCGTCGCCTTAGCGACGCGTGAGCAGTTCTTC

d_call: .
v_call: TRBV27
j_call: TRBJ2-7
clone_size: once
cdr3_aa: CASSLHHSYEQYF
cdr3_nt: TGTGCCAGCAGTCTCCACCACTCCTACGAGCAGTACTTC

d_call: .
v_call: TRBV7-9
j_call: TRBJ1-2
clone_size: .
cdr3_aa: CASSFTAYGYTF
cdr3_nt: TGTGCCAGCAGCTTTACAGCGTATGGCTACACCTTC

d_call: .
v_call: TRBV7-6
j_call: TRBJ2-7
clone_size: once
cdr3_aa: CASSFGRGTPGYEQYF
cdr3_nt: TGTGCCAGCAGCTTTGGTCGCGGGACTCCAGGATACGAGCAGTACTTC

d_call: .
v_call: TRBV28
j_call: TRBJ2-1
clone_size: .
cdr3_aa: CASSLVSNEQFF
cdr3_nt: TGTGCCAGCAGTTTAGTTAGCAATGAGCAGTTCTTC

d_call: .
v_call: TRBV2
j_call: TRBJ1-6
clone_size: .
cdr3_aa: CASIRYSRDSPLHF
cdr3_nt: TGTGCCAGCATCAGATACTCAAGAGATTCACCCCTCCACTTT

d_call: .
v_call: TRBV29-1
j_call: TRBJ2-1
clone_size: .
cdr3_aa: CSVDGESRQQFF
cdr3_nt: TGCAGCGTTGACGGTGAGTCTAGGCAGCAGTTCTTC

d_call: .
v_call: TRBV6-5
j_call: TRBJ1-1
clone_size: .
cdr3_aa: CASRRQKGANTEAFF
cdr3_nt: TGTGCCAGCAGACGACAGAAAGGGGCGAACACTGAAGCTTTCTTT

d_call: .
v_call: TRBV7-9
j_call: TRBJ2-7
clone_size: .
cdr3_aa: CASSRTTGNSYEQYF
cdr3_nt: TGTGCCAGCAGCCGAACGACGGGTAACAGCTACGAGCAGTACTTC

d_call: .
v_call: TRBV4-2
j_call: TRBJ1-1
clone_size: .
cdr3_aa: CASSQDPAGSQTEAFF
cdr3_nt: TGTGCCAGCAGCCAAGATCCGGCAGGGTCTCAGACTGAAGCTTTCTTT

d_call: .
v_call: TRBV18
j_call: TRBJ1-4
clone_size: .
cdr3_aa: CASSLQDSLGGKLFF
cdr3_nt: TGTGCCAGCTCACTACAGGACAGTCTCGGTGGAAAACTGTTTTTT

d_call: .
v_call: TRBV5-1
j_call: TRBJ2-7
clone_size: few
cdr3_aa: CASSLTGNYEQYF
cdr3_nt: TGCGCCAGCAGCTTAACAGGGAACTACGAGCAGTACTTC

d_call: .
v_call: TRBV2
j_call: TRBJ1-4
clone_size: .
cdr3_aa: CASSVFRNNEKLFF
cdr3_nt: TGTGCCAGCAGTGTGTTTAGGAATAATGAAAAACTGTTTTTT

d_call: TRBD1
v_call: TRBV5-4
j_call: TRBJ1-4
clone_size: .
cdr3_aa: CASSLISGQGGEKLFF
cdr3_nt: TGTGCCAGCAGCTTAATAAGCGGGCAGGGGGGTGAAAAACTGTTTTTT

d_call: TRBD1
v_call: TRBV28
j_call: TRBJ2-7
clone_size: .
cdr3_aa: CASSAYRDSHYEQYF
cdr3_nt: TGTGCCAGCAGCGCTTACCGGGACAGCCACTACGAGCAGTACTTC

d_call: .
v_call: TRBV7-9
j_call: TRBJ1-3
clone_size: few
cdr3_aa: CASSSGWTRARSGNTIYF
cdr3_nt: TGTGCCAGCAGCTCAGGTTGGACGAGGGCACGGTCTGGAAACACCATATATTTT

d_call: TRBD1
v_call: TRBV27
j_call: TRBJ1-2
clone_size: .
cdr3_aa: CASSFRSGGNGYTF
cdr3_nt: TGTGCCAGCAGTTTCAGGTCAGGGGGCAATGGCTACACCTTC